Below are 15 T cell receptor beta chains sequenced from a single sample in a study of OX40 agonist ivuxolimab in advanced cancers. Profiling relied on immunoSEQ multiplex PCR, and the TCRdb table lists in-frame clones only, not all of them. The sample has about 31,000 clones; around 85% are singletons. Sequencing used CD4+ or CD8+ T cells sorted from blood, obtained in a trial of the OX40 agonist ivuxolimab. These receptors all come from an adult with an advanced solid tumor such as melanoma, head and neck, liver or kidney cancer.

The chain is built from TRBV7-9 and TRBJ2-7; the D is unclear. The CDR3 sequence is 14 residues long. Trimming took off 5 bases at V and 3 bases at J, with 14 bases between the two ends. Germline V gene sequence: CDR1 SEHNR, CDR2 FQNEAQ (reference sequence). In DNA, the CDR3 is TGTGCCAGCAGCCCTCGGACCCACAACTACGAGCAGTACTTC. This sequence encodes CASSPRTHNYEQYF. Full variable domain (outside the CDR3, taken from reference TRBV7-9 and TRBJ2-7): DTGVSQNPRHKITKRGQNVTFRCDPISEHNRLYWYRQTLGQGPEFLTYFQNEAQLEKSRLLSDRFSAERPKGSFSTLEIQRTEQGDSAMYLCASSPRTHNYEQYFGPGTRLTVT.

The chain recombines TRBV4-3 with TRBJ1-4, with 11 bases lining up with TRBD1. Germline assignment: CDR1 LGHNA and CDR2 YSLEER. The CDR3 covers 16 residues. The V segment lost 0 bases and the J segment 8 bases; nucleotides outside the gene matches: 5. CDR3 sequence (DNA): TGCGCCAGCAGCCAAGATCTGGGGACAGGGGGGGAAAAACTGTTTTTT. Translation: CASSQDLGTGGEKLFF.

The rearrangement joins TRBV28 to TRBJ2-7; D call uncertain. The germline gives CDR1 MDHEN, CDR2 SYDVKM. V lost 2 bases and J lost 5, with 7 bases in between. This CDR3 region has 12 residues. CDR3 protein: CASSLVSDEQYF. DNA of the CDR3: TGTGCCAGCAGTTTAGTCAGTGACGAGCAGTACTTC. The variable domain in full, with the rest retrieved from reference TRBV28 and TRBJ2-7, is DVKVTQSSRYLVKRTGEKVFLECVQDMDHENMFWYRQDPGLGLRLIYFSYDVKMKEKGDIPEGYSVSREKKERFSLILESASTNQTSMYLCASSLVSDEQYFGPGTRLTVT.

The V and J genes are TRBV7-9 and TRBJ1-4; no reliable D call. Deletions cut 5 bases from V and 0 bases from J, with 10 bases between. The CDR3 contains 15 residues. Germline CDR1 is SEHNR and CDR2 is FQNEAQ (reference sequence). The CDR3 nucleotides read TGTGCCAGCAGCCCCACCTACCCAACTAATGAAAAACTGTTTTTT. Translating gives CASSPTYPTNEKLFF.

The rearrangement joins TRBV9 to TRBJ1-2, with TRBD1 identical over 11 bases. The CDR3 sequence is 15 residues long. Germline values: CDR1 SGDLS, CDR2 YYNGEE. Germline trimming cut 3 bases from V and 5 bases from J; bases unmatched to any gene: 6. The CDR3 DNA reads as TGTGCCAGCAGCGCAGGACAGGGGGCGAGGTATGGCTACACCTTC. Residues: CASSAGQGARYGYTF.

This clone appeared once. This chain connects TRBV7-9 to TRBJ1-4; D perhaps matches TRBD1 (6 bases). This CDR3 is built from 16 residues. V gave up 2 bases and J gave up 0 bases, with 10 bases separating them. Germline lookup yields CDR1 SEHNR and CDR2 FQNEAQ (reference sequence). CDR3 nucleotides: TGTGCCAGCAGCTTACAAGGGGGTTCAACTAATGAAAAACTGTTTTTT. Protein product: CASSLQGGSTNEKLFF.

The chain links TRBV7-8 to TRBJ2-1; the match to TRBD2 covers 9 bases. Germline V gene data show CDR1 as SGHVS and CDR2 as FQNEAQ. With V trimmed by 3 bases and J by 8 bases, 5 bases remained unmatched. The CDR3 length is 14 residues. CDR3 in DNA: TGTGCCAGCAGCTTTTTAGCGGGAGTGGATGAGCAGTTCTTC. Translation: CASSFLAGVDEQFF.

The V gene is TRBV7-8, the J gene TRBJ2-3; 10 bases map to TRBD2. Trimming removed 7 bases from V and 3 bases from J; junction bases left unmatched: 10. This CDR3 has 16 amino acids. Germline lookup yields CDR1 SGHVS and CDR2 FQNEAQ. This CDR3 is CASTVQAGGGTDTQYF. CDR3 nucleotides: TGTGCCAGCACCGTCCAAGCGGGAGGGGGGACAGATACGCAGTATTTT.

The chain's CDR3 is CASSVGQGGVTDTQYF. The CDR3, as DNA: TGTGCCAGCAGCGTAGGCCAGGGAGGGGTCACAGATACGCAGTATTTT. The chain combines TRBV9 with TRBJ2-3, with TRBD2 identical over 7 bases. Germline CDR1 is SGDLS and CDR2 is YYNGEE. The length of the CDR3 is 16 residues. J was trimmed by 2 bases and V by 0 bases; bases with no gene match: 6.

This clone was seen just once. The chain carries TRBV27 and TRBJ2-1; D is unresolved. Trimming left V 6 bases short and J 2 bases short, with 11 bases between. The CDR3 consists of 14 residues. CDR1 is MNHEY and CDR2 is SMNVEV in the germline V gene (reference sequence). The chain's CDR3 is CASSQLGTYNEQFF. CDR3 coding DNA: TGTGCCAGCAGCCAGCTAGGGACCTACAATGAGCAGTTCTTC.

The chain recombines TRBV5-6 with TRBJ1-1, with 7 bases identical to TRBD1. With V trimmed by 0 bases and J by 4 bases, 3 bases remained unmatched. The CDR3 runs 14 residues. Germline CDR1 is SGHDT and CDR2 is YYEEEE. The CDR3 is CASSLGQGSTEAFF. CDR3 nucleotides: TGTGCCAGCAGCTTGGGACAGGGAAGCACTGAAGCTTTCTTT.

The rearrangement joins TRBV2 to TRBJ1-2; D gene ambiguous. The germline V gene encodes CDR1 SNHLY and CDR2 FYNNEI. This CDR3 contains 17 residues. Deletions cut 2 bases from V and 1 base from J, with 17 bases between. CDR3 sequence: CASSEYEGQLDNYGYTF. The CDR3 DNA is TGTGCCAGCAGTGAATATGAGGGTCAGCTAGATAACTATGGCTACACCTTC.

The rearrangement links TRBV5-1 to TRBJ2-2, with D possibly TRBD1 on 5 matching bases. V was cut by 3 bases and J by 9 bases, with 9 bases left in between. The CDR3 length is 12 residues. Germline V gene sequence: CDR1 SGHRS, CDR2 YFSETQ. The CDR3 DNA reads as TGCGCCAGCAGCTCTTGGGGCCGGGAGCTGTTTTTT. Translated, it gives CASSSWGRELFF. The entire variable domain, with the rest obtained from reference TRBV5-1 and TRBJ2-2, is as follows: KAGVTQTPRYLIKTRGQQVTLSCSPISGHRSVSWYQQTPGQGLQFLFEYFSETQRNKGNFPGRFSGRQFSNSRSEMNVSTLELGDSALYLCASSSWGRELFFGEGSRLTVL.

V is TRBV4-2 and J is TRBJ2-1; 15 bases agree with TRBD2. The CDR3 length is 21 residues. The V and J ends lost 2 bases and 1 base, in that order; junction bases with no gene match: 12. Looked up from germline, CDR1 is LGHNA and CDR2 is YNFKEQ. This CDR3 reads CASSQLPIGLAGGPSYNEQFF. CDR3 in DNA: TGTGCCAGCAGCCAATTACCGATTGGACTAGCGGGAGGGCCTTCCTACAATGAGCAGTTCTTC.

This chain uses TRBV13 with TRBJ2-7; D not certain. The length of the CDR3 is 14 residues. Trimming pared 0 bases from V and 2 bases from J, leaving 8 bases between. CDR1 is PRHDT and CDR2 is FYEKMQ in the germline V gene (reference sequence). CDR3 coding DNA: TGTGCCAGCAGCTTAGGGCCCGGGCCCTACGAGCAGTACTTC. Translating it yields CASSLGPGPYEQYF.